This T cell receptor (beta chain) was observed in a study of early T cells in non-severe SARS-CoV-2 infection (dated by TCRdb to the early 2020s). About the full investigation: Because TCR sequencing relied on bulk RNA taken from unsorted whole blood, pairing of alpha and beta chains was not possible.

This was a case-control study nested in a cohort of healthcare workers in London, UK, who had nasopharyngeal swab PCR tests and blood samples taken every week. Between 23 and 31 March 2020, the week of the UK lockdown, healthcare workers were enrolled and then followed up weekly for as long as 16 weeks. The library was prepared using 5' RACE. TCRdb records NextSeq 500 as the sequencer. Unique molecular identifiers were attached to individual cDNA molecules in the TCR library protocol so that sequencing error and PCR bias could be corrected. Both TCR alpha and beta chains were sequenced, and tight co-correlation was observed between alpha and beta sequence abundances in each sample. The published analysis was carried out like this. Decombinator V4 was used to perform V gene, J gene and CDR3 annotation of TCR sequences. TCRs were defined as expanded if a significant change between any two time points was detected under a Poisson model with p below 0.0001. TCR abundances were normalised to the total number of TCRs sequenced per sample and expressed as counts per million. TRAV1-2 paired with TRAJ12, TRAJ20 or TRAJ33 defined MAIT TCRs, while TRAV10 paired with TRAJ18 defined iNKT TCRs. VDJdb, accessed 1 November 2021, was searched for CMV, EBV and SARS-CoV-2 annotated TCRs, with TCRs annotated for multiple antigens excluded. TCRdb cleaned the public reads at Q25 with fastp, built clones with MiXCR and kept in-frame beta chains. Each entry merges the rows of one CDR3 protein and shows their most common DNA and genes. TCRdb, not the authors, supplied the V and J calls. This sample lists 70,000 to 90,000 distinct CDR3 sequences; about 12% were detected once. The ten largest clones add up to around 3.5% of the sample.

Ten or more counts support this clonotype. The specificity of this receptor is unknown. Per-base quality was not reported, and no clone a single base away is much larger than it. Sequences SQVTM (CDR1) and ANQGSEA (CDR2) are obtained from the germline V gene. For this chain, trimming is 7 bases at the V end and 3 bases at the J end, and the number of junction bases without a gene match is 5. The CDR3 sequence holds 14 residues, the cysteine and phenylalanine included. Solely the CDR3 DNA is kept, with 42 bases framed from the first base. Broader findings and caveats from the paper: VDJdb matching was skewed toward anti-spike CD8 responses and likely underestimated virus-specific expansions, missing private and CD4 specificities.

The chain couples TRBV29-1 to TRBJ1-4; 10 bases in the junction line up with TRBD1. The sample comprised whole blood. This TCR derives from an adult who was a healthcare worker with PCR-confirmed SARS-CoV-2 infection or an uninfected control (not recorded which). The CDR3 has the sequence CSATGGASNEKLFF. In nucleotides, the sequence is TGCAGCGCGACAGGGGGCGCTTCTAATGAAAAACTGTTTTTT.